Many counts were recorded for the clone carrying this T cell receptor (beta chain). These data come from a study of T-cell reconstitution after alpha-beta-depleted transplantation in children. Per germline, CDR1 SGHAT and CDR2 FQNNGV. V lost 5 bases to trimming and J lost 1 base; unmatched junction nucleotides: 5. This CDR3 has 16 amino acids. A library of TCRbeta sequences, prepared with unique molecular identifiers, was generated. TCRdb redid the calling of the PCR reads with MiXCR, one entry per CDR3 protein. The table lists 260,000 or so distinct CDR3 sequences, about 11% of them singletons. The chain is built from TRBV11-2 and TRBJ2-5; 12 bases agree with TRBD2. The origin of this receptor is a human donor who donated a stem cell graft to a child with acute lymphoblastic leukemia. The sample here was PBMCs from the stem cell graft donor, taken from the stem cell graft. The CDR3 DNA sequence: TGTGCCAGCAGCCCCACTAGCGGGGGGATCCAAGAGACCCAGTACTTC. As protein: CASSPTSGGIQETQYF. Full variable domain (remainder filled in from reference TRBV11-2 and TRBJ2-5): EAGVAQSPRYKIIEKRQSVAFWCNPISGHATLYWYQQILGQGPKLLIQFQNNGVVDDSQLPKDRFSAERLKGVDSTLKIQPAKLEDSAVYLCASSPTSGGIQETQYFGPGTRLLVL.